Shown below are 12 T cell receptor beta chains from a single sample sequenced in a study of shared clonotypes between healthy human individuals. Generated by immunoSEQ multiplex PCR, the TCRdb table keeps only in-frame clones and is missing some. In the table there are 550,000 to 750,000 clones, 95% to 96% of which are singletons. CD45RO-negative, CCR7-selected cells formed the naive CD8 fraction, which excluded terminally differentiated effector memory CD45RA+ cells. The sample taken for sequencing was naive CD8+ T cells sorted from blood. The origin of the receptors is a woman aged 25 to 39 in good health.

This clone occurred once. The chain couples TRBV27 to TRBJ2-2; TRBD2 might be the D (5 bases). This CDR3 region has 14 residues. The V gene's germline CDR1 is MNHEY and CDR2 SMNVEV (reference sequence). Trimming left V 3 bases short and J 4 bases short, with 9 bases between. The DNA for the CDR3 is TGTGCCAGCAGTTTTCTGGGAGTCACCGGGGAGCTGTTTTTT. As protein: CASSFLGVTGELFF.

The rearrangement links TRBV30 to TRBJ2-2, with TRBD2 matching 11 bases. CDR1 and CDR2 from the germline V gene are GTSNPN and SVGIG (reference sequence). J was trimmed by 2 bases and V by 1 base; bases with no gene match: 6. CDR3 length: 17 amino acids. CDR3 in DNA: TGTGCCTGGAGTGAAGAACTAGCGGGAGTTAACACCGGGGAGCTGTTTTTT. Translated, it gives CAWSEELAGVNTGELFF.

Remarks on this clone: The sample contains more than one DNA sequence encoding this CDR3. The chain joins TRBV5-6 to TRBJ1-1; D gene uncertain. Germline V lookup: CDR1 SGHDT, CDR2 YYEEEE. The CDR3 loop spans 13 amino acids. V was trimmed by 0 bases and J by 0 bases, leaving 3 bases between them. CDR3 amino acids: CASSLGLNTEAFF. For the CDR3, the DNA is TGTGCCAGCAGCTTGGGGTTGAACACTGAAGCTTTCTTT. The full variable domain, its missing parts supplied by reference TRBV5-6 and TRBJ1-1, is DAGVTQSPTHLIKTRGQQVTLRCSPKSGHDTVSWYQQALGQGPQFIFQYYEEEERQRGNFPDRFSGHQFPNYSSELNVNALLLGDSALYLCASSLGLNTEAFFGQGTRLTVV.

The CDR3 sequence: CASSAIQVNEQYF. Here the CDR3 DNA reads TGTGCCAGCAGTGCCATACAGGTCAACGAGCAGTACTTC. The V gene is TRBV6-5, the J gene TRBJ2-5; D is possibly TRBD1 (5 bases). The end of the DNA is better explained by TRBJ2-7, so the J call may be wrong. CDR1 and CDR2 from the germline V gene are MNHEY and SVGAGI. The CDR3 is 13 amino acids.

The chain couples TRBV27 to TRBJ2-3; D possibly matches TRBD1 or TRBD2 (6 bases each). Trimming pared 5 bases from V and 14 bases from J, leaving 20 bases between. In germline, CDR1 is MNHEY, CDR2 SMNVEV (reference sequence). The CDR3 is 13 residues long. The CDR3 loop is CASSVAGTRWLYF. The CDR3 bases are TGTGCCAGCAGTGTCGCGGGGACACGGTGGCTGTATTTT.

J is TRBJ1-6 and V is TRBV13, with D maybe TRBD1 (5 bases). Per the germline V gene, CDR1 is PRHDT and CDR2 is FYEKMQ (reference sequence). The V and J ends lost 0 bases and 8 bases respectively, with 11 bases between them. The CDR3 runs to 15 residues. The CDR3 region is CASSLGGVVDSPLHF. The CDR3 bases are TGTGCCAGCAGCTTAGGGGGGGTAGTAGATTCACCCCTCCACTTT.

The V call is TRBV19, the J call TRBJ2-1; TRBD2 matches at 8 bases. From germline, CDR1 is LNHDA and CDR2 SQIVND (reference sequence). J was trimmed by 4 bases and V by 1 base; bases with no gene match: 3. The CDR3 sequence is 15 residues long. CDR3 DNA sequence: TGTGCCAGTAGTATAGGACTAGCGCCGTACAATGAGCAGTTCTTC. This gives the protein CASSIGLAPYNEQFF.

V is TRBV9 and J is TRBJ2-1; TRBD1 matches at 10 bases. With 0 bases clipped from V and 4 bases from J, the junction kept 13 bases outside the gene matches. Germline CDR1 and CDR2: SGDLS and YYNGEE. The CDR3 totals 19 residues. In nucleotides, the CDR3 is TGTGCCAGCAGCGTAGTCCCCCTCCCGGGGGACAGGGGTTACAATGAGCAGTTCTTC. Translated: CASSVVPLPGDRGYNEQFF.

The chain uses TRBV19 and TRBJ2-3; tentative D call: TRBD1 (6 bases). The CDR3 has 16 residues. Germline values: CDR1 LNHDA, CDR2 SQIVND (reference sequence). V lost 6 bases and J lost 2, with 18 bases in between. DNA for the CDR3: TGTGCCAGTAGACCAGGGGACCAAATTAACACAGATACGCAGTATTTT. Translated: CASRPGDQINTDTQYF.

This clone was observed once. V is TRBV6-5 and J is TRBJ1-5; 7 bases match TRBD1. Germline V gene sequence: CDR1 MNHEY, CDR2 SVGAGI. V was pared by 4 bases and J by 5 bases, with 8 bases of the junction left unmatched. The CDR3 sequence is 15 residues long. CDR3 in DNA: TGTGCCAGCAGTTCGACAGGGTTTCAGCATCAGCCCCAGCATTTT. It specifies CASSSTGFQHQPQHF.

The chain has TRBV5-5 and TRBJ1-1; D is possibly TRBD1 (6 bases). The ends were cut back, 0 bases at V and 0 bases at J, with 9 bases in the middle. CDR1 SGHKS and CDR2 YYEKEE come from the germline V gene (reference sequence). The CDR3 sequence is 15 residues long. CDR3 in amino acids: CASSLVRDMNTEAFF. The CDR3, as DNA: TGTGCCAGCAGCTTGGTCAGGGACATGAACACTGAAGCTTTCTTT.

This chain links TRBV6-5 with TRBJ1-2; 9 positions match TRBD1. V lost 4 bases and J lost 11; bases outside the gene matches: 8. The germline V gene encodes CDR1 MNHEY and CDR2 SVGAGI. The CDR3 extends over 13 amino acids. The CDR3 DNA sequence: TGTGCCAGCAGTTGGAGGACAGGGGTGGGGTACACCTTC. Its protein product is CASSWRTGVGYTF.